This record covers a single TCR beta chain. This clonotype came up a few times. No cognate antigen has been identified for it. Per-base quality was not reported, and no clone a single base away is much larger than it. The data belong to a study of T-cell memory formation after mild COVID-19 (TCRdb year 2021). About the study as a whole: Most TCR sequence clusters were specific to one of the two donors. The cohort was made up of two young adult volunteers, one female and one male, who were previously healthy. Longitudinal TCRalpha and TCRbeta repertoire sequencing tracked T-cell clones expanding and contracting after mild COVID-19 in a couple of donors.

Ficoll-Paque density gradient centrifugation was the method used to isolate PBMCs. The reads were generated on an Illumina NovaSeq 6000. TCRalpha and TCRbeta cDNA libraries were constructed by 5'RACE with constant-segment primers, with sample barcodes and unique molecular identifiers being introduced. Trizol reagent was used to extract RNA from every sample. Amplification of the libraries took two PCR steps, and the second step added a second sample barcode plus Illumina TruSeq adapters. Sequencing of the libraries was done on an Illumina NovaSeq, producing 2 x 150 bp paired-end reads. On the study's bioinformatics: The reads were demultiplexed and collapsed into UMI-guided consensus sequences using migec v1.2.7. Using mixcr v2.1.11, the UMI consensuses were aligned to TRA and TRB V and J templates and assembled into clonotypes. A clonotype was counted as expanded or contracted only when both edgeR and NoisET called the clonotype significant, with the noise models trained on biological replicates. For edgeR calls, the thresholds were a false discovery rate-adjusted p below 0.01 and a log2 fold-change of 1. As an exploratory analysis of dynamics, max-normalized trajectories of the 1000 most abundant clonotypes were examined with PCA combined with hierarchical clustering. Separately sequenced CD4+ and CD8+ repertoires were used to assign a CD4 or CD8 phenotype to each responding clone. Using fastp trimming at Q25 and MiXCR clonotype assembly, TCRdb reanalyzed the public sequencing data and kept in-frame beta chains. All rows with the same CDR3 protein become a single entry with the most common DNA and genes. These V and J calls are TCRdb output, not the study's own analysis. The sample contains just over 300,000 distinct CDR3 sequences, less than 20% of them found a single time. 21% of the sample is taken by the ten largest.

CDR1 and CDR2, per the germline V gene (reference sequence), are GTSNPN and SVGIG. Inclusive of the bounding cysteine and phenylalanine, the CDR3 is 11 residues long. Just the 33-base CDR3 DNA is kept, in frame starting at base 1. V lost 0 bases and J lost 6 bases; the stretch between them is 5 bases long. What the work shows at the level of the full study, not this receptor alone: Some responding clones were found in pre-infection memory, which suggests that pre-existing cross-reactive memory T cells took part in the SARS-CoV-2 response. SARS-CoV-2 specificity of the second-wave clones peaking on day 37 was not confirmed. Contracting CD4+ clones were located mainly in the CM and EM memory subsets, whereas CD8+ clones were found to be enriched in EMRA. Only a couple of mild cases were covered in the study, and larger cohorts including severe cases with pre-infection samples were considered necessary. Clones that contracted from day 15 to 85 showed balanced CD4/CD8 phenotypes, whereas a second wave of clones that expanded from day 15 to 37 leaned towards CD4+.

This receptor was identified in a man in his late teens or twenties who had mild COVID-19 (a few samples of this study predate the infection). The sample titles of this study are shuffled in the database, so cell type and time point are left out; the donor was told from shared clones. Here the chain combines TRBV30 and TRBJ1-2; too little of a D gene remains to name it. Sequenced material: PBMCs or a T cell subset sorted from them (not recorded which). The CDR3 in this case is CAWSVLHGYTF. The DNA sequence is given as TGTGCCTGGAGTGTACTACATGGCTACACCTTC.